A single sample is the source of the 22 T cell receptor beta chains below, sequenced in a study of T-cell memory formation after mild COVID-19. MiXCR, applied by TCRdb to the 5' RACE reads, yields one record per CDR3 protein. Among more than 150,000 distinct CDR3 sequences listed, 11% were seen once. The source material was PBMCs or a T cell subset sorted from them (not recorded which). These receptors all stem from a man between 18 and 29 years old who had mild COVID-19 (a few samples of this study predate the infection). Cell type and time point are not known.

This chain joins TRBV3-1 and TRBJ2-7; a possible D gene is TRBD1 (6 bases). CDR1 is LGHDT and CDR2 is YNNKEL in the germline V gene (reference sequence). CDR3 length: 13 amino acids. V lost 4 bases to trimming and J lost 4 bases, with 11 bases between them. CDR3 in DNA: TGTGCCAGCAGCCGGGACATTGATTACGAGCAGTACTTC. Translating it yields CASSRDIDYEQYF.

This chain uses TRBV29-1 with TRBJ1-2; 7 positions match TRBD1. V shed 7 bases, J shed 6 bases, and the junction held 8 bases outside the gene matches. This CDR3 has 12 amino acids. Germline V gives CDR1 SQVTM, CDR2 ANQGSEA. CDR3 region: CSGERDRDGYTF. The CDR3 DNA sequence: TGCAGCGGGGAAAGAGACAGGGATGGCTACACCTTC.

This clonotype was seen a few times. A junction boundary mismatches the germline segment, possibly from a read error. The rearrangement uses TRBV6-5 and TRBJ2-3; 8 bases agree with TRBD1. Germline V gene data show CDR1 as MNHEY and CDR2 as SVGAGI. The CDR3 spans 15 residues. The CDR3 DNA follows: TGTGCCAGCAGTTTGCAGGGGGCCTACACAGATACGCAGTTTTTT. Translation gives CASSLQGAYTDTQFF.

This clonotype was observed a few times. The chain links TRBV2 to TRBJ2-5; D gene uncertain. Trimming stripped 0 bases from V and 5 bases from J, with 4 bases between. Germline V gene data show CDR1 as SNHLY and CDR2 as FYNNEI. This CDR3 is built from 12 residues. CDR3 region: CASSEAWETQYF. The CDR3 DNA sequence: TGTGCCAGCAGTGAAGCCTGGGAGACCCAGTACTTC.

The genes are TRBV10-3 and TRBJ2-5; D may be TRBD1 (5 bases). Germline V gives CDR1 ENHRY, CDR2 SYGVKD. The germline V and J ends were trimmed by 7 bases and 2 bases, with 11 bases remaining between them. This CDR3 spans 13 amino acids. The CDR3 nucleotides read TGTGCCATCACAAGGGGTATTCAAGAGACCCAGTACTTC. Translated: CAITRGIQETQYF.

This clonotype showed up just a few times. The chain links TRBV20-1 to TRBJ2-7, with a weak D call TRBD1 (6 bases). Trimming took off 3 bases at V and 2 bases at J, with 14 bases between the two ends. The CDR3 covers 14 residues. CDR1 and CDR2 from the germline V gene are DFQATT and SNEGSKA (reference sequence). This CDR3 is CSASGTGLTYEQYF. The CDR3, as DNA: TGCAGTGCTAGTGGTACAGGGCTTACCTACGAGCAGTACTTC.

The chain uses TRBV28 and TRBJ2-7; 8 bases are shared with TRBD2. V lost 5 bases and J lost 3; bases outside the gene matches: 6. Germline loops: CDR1 MDHEN, CDR2 SYDVKM. CDR3 size: 14 residues. CDR3 loop: CASSAPGLGYEQYV. In nucleotides, the CDR3 is TGTGCCAGCAGTGCACCGGGACTAGGCTACGAGCAGTACGTC.

CDR3 region: CASSQDLLGREVLHF. The CDR3 bases are TGTGCCAGCAGCCAAGATCTATTAGGGCGCGAAGTCCTCCACTTT. This chain links TRBV4-2 with TRBJ1-6, with D unclear. V was trimmed by 0 bases and J by 15 bases, leaving 18 bases between them. The CDR3 has 15 residues. Germline loops: CDR1 LGHNA, CDR2 YNFKEQ.

This clonotype was counted between two and nine times. The genes are TRBV7-2 and TRBJ1-1; TRBD1 is a possible D gene (5 bases). This CDR3 region has 15 residues. Looked up from germline, CDR1 is SGHTA and CDR2 is FQGNSA. V was clipped by 1 base and J by 6 bases, with 15 bases between them. CDR3 nucleotide sequence: TGTGCCAGCAGCTTAGACCCCAGGGTTGGGGCTGAAGCTTTCTTT. Translation: CASSLDPRVGAEAFF. The full variable domain, rest sourced from reference TRBV7-2 and TRBJ1-1, is GAGVSQSPSNKVTEKGKDVELRCDPISGHTALYWYRQSLGQGLEFLIYFQGNSAPDKSGLPSDRFSAERTGGSVSTLTIQRTQQEDSAVYLCASSLDPRVGAEAFFGQGTRLTVV.

This clonotype has more than one count but fewer than ten. The chain recombines TRBV21-1 with TRBJ2-5. TRBV21-1 is listed as a pseudogene. The CDR3 is 13 amino acids. The CDR3 DNA sequence: TGTGCCAGCAGCGGTCGGTGGGATGCGTTTACGTACTTC. Residues: CASSGRWDAFTYF.

This clonotype was detected many times. The rearrangement links TRBV12-3 or TRBV12-4 to TRBJ2-5; the D gene is possibly TRBD2 (6 bases). This CDR3 is built from 14 residues. With 6 bases removed from V and 7 bases from J, the gap between germline ends came to 18 bases. In nucleotides, the CDR3 is TGTGCCAGCAGCCCGTCAGGGACTTTCGGGACCCAGTACTTC. Encoded protein: CASSPSGTFGTQYF.

The chain has TRBV28 and TRBJ2-7; 7 bases fit TRBD2. J gave up 9 bases and V 5 bases, and 10 bases lay outside the gene matches. The CDR3 has 13 residues. Germline CDR1 reads MDHEN; CDR2 reads SYDVKM. Here the CDR3 DNA reads TGTGCCAGCAGTCTGGGACTAACGAAGACGCAGTACGTC. Translating gives CASSLGLTKTQYV.

This clonotype was seen a handful of times. This rearrangement joins TRBV9 to TRBJ1-1; D is ambiguous. The germline V and J ends were trimmed by 0 bases and 6 bases, with 15 bases remaining between them. The CDR3 runs to 15 residues. Germline CDR1 SGDLS, CDR2 YYNGEE. The chain's CDR3 is CASSVGVSPGSEAFF. For the CDR3, the DNA is TGTGCCAGCAGCGTAGGTGTCTCCCCTGGCTCTGAAGCTTTCTTT.

The genes are TRBV2 and TRBJ2-2; the D gene is possibly TRBD2 (5 bases). CDR3 length: 13 amino acids. Germline V CDR1 and CDR2: SNHLY, FYNNEI. V lost 7 bases, J lost 5 bases, and 11 bases lay in between. CDR3 sequence: CASTGIGTGELFF. The CDR3 region has the DNA TGTGCCAGCACGGGGATTGGGACCGGGGAGCTGTTTTTT. The variable domain in full, with the rest retrieved from reference TRBV2 and TRBJ2-2, is EPEVTQTPSHQVTQMGQEVILRCVPISNHLYFYWYRQILGQKVEFLVSFYNNEISEKSEIFDDQFSVERPDGSNFTLKIRSTKLEDSAMYFCASTGIGTGELFFGEGSRLTVL.

The chain has TRBV28 and TRBJ2-3; D is possibly TRBD2 (7 bases). This CDR3 is 15 amino acids long. Germline V gives CDR1 MDHEN, CDR2 SYDVKM. Trimming stripped 2 bases from V and 5 bases from J, with 14 bases between. In DNA form, the CDR3 reads TGTGCCAGCAGTTTAGGGGGGGCTAGCTTAGATACGCAGTATTTT. Amino acids: CASSLGGASLDTQYF.

The chain combines TRBV13 with TRBJ2-3; D unclear. The length of the CDR3 is 15 residues. Trimming removed 4 bases at V and 0 bases at J, with 11 bases between. Germline-derived CDR1 and CDR2 are PRHDT and FYEKMQ (reference sequence). CDR3: CASSSDGRSTDTQYF. CDR3 in DNA: TGTGCCAGCAGCTCGGACGGCCGCAGCACAGATACGCAGTATTTT.

V and J are TRBV28 and TRBJ1-1; D may be TRBD1 (6 bases). The germline V gene has CDR1 MDHEN and CDR2 SYDVKM. V was clipped by 5 bases and J by 4 bases, with 17 bases between them. CDR3 length: 15 amino acids. In DNA form, the CDR3 reads TGTGCCAGCAGTCCCGGTTCTGGCAGGGGCACTGAAGCTTTCTTT. It yields the protein CASSPGSGRGTEAFF. The whole variable domain, remainder taken from reference TRBV28 and TRBJ1-1, is DVKVTQSSRYLVKRTGEKVFLECVQDMDHENMFWYRQDPGLGLRLIYFSYDVKMKEKGDIPEGYSVSREKKERFSLILESASTNQTSMYLCASSPGSGRGTEAFFGQGTRLTVV.

This clonotype was seen a few times. The gene calls are TRBV2 and TRBJ2-7, with D perhaps matching TRBD2 (6 bases). Germline loops: CDR1 SNHLY, CDR2 FYNNEI. The V gene lost 1 base and the J gene lost 4 bases, with 11 bases spanning the gap. The CDR3 is 14 amino acids. CDR3 nucleotide sequence: TGTGCCAGCAGTGAAGGCGGGGCCGAATACGAGCAGTACTTC. Encoded protein: CASSEGGAEYEQYF.

This clonotype was observed a handful of times. The V call is TRBV12-3 or TRBV12-4, the J call TRBJ1-2; the D gene is possibly TRBD1 (5 bases). V gave up 3 bases and J gave up 3 bases, with 8 bases separating them. The CDR3 contains 13 residues. The CDR3 loop reads CASSLSRDYGYTF. The CDR3 DNA is TGTGCCAGCAGTTTGTCCAGGGACTATGGCTACACCTTC.

V usage is TRBV7-2 and J usage is TRBJ2-5; a weak D match, TRBD2 (6 bases). The CDR3 spans 13 residues. Germline CDR1 SGHTA, CDR2 FQGNSA. Trimming left V 5 bases short and J 13 bases short, with 20 bases between. The chain's CDR3 is CASSDGSGLAWYF. The CDR3, as DNA: TGTGCCAGCAGCGATGGGTCCGGCCTAGCGTGGTACTTC.

The table lists this clonotype with many counts. The chain links TRBV9 to TRBJ2-1; D gene uncertain. CDR3 length: 16 residues. V lost 0 bases to trimming and J lost 0 bases, with 10 bases between them. Looked up from germline, CDR1 is SGDLS and CDR2 is YYNGEE. CDR3 in amino acids: CASSVGGDNSYNEQFF. As DNA, the CDR3 is TGTGCCAGCAGCGTAGGAGGAGACAACTCCTACAATGAGCAGTTCTTC.

This clonotype was recorded a few times. V and J are TRBV7-2 and TRBJ2-5, with D maybe TRBD1 (5 bases). Deletions cut 5 bases from V and 5 bases from J, with 18 bases between. Germline loops: CDR1 SGHTA, CDR2 FQGNSA. The CDR3 totals 15 residues. The DNA of the CDR3 is TGTGCCAGCAGCCCGCGGACACAGCTATGGGAGACCCAGTACTTC. This sequence encodes CASSPRTQLWETQYF.